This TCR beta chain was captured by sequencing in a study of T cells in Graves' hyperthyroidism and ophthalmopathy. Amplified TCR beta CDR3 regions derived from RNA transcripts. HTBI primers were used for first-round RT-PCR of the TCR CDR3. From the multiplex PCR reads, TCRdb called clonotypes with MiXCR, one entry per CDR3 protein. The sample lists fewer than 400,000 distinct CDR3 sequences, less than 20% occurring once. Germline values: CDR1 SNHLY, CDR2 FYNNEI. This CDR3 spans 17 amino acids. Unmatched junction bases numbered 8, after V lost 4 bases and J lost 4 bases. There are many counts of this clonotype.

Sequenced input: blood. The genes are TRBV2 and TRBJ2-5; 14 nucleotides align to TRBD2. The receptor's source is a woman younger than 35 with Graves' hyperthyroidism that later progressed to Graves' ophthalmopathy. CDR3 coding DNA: TGTGCCAGCAGTGCGACTAGCGGGAGGGCCTACCGAGAGACCCAGTACTTC. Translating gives CASSATSGRAYRETQYF.